This T cell receptor beta chain stems from a study of untreated major depressive disorder. General study findings and limits: Compared with controls, depressed patients showed more TRBV05-01 (Vbeta 5.1) usage in CD4+ T cells.

Among patients, depression was moderate to severe. Donors lacked major illness, comorbidities, regular medication, drug use, or heavy drinking. The protocol was immunoSEQ multiplex PCR, while the TCRdb copy is restricted to in-frame clones and leaves out a portion. The sample has about 13,000 clones, 75% to 95% seen once. About this clone itself: Antigen unknown.

V dropped 6 bases and J dropped 0 bases, with 5 bases sitting between them. CDR3 length: 13 residues. The germline V gene encodes CDR1 LNHDA and CDR2 SQIVND (reference sequence). The sequenced sample was CD4+ T cells from PBMCs. V gene TRBV19 combines with J gene TRBJ2-2; D is unclear. The sequence was obtained from a woman aged 25 to 39 with major depressive disorder. The CDR3 protein is CASRTTNTGELFF. Written as DNA, the CDR3 is TGTGCCAGTAGGACAACGAACACCGGGGAGCTGTTTTTT.